This T cell receptor beta chain was identified in a study of T cell repertoires in cytomegalovirus infection. About the research overall: Peptides in the study included HLA-C-restricted and HLA-B-restricted CMV epitopes.

For this clonotype: Antigen specificity is unknown. Germline and junction disagree at one end, which may indicate a read error.

One entry per CDR3 protein, called by TCRdb with MiXCR from the reads. This table has about 830,000 distinct CDR3 sequences, 32% appearing once. The CDR3 has 17 amino acids. Per the germline V gene, CDR1 is SGHAT and CDR2 is FQDESV (reference sequence). The clonotype comes from a human donor in good health (CMV status not recorded). Some clones in this sample may be carry-over from other donors' samples. The sequences come from cultured CD8+ T cells from PBMCs, collected from culture after CMV antigen stimulation. The chain carries TRBV11-1 and TRBJ2-5, with TRBD2 identical over 11 bases. The CDR3 loop reads CASSYGSSGGAGEIQYF. In DNA, the CDR3 is TGTGCCAGCAGCTACGGGAGTAGCGGGGGGGCCGGAGAGATCCAGTACTTC. The entire variable domain, with the rest obtained from reference TRBV11-1 and TRBJ2-5, is as follows: EAEVAQSPRYKITEKSQAVAFWCDPISGHATLYWYRQILGQGPELLVQFQDESVVDDSQLPKDRFSAERLKGVDSTLKIQPAELGDSAMYLCASSYGSSGGAGEIQYFGPGTRLLVL.